What follows is one T cell receptor beta chain and its context. The antigen is unknown. Assay: immunoSEQ multiplex PCR; the TCRdb copy retains only in-frame clones and omits some. Of roughly 300,000 clones detected, roughly 88% appear once; the ten largest clones hold about 0.9%. The ends were cut back, 5 bases at V and 8 bases at J, with 16 bases in the middle. CDR1 and CDR2 from the germline V gene are SGDLS and YYNGEE. This CDR3 region has 13 residues. The data were obtained in a study of cytomegalovirus exposure and HLA in healthy donors. Study as a whole: A later analysis reported the same platform for the roughly 110 validation repertoires and the approximately 700 first-cohort repertoires. General study findings and limits: The study put under 200 TCR beta chains on its list as cytomegalovirus-associated. For most TCR sequences rarity was the rule, although some public TCRs occurred in many donors.

The rearrangement joins TRBV9 to TRBJ1-1; D is undetermined. This clonotype was sampled from a woman in her late teens or twenties in good health and CMV-seronegative. Input material: PBMCs. Written as DNA, the CDR3 is TGTGCCAGCAGAACGGCTAGCGGGTCGGAAGCTTTCTTT. Translating gives CASRTASGSEAFF.